The rows below give T cell receptor beta chains drawn from one sample of a study of T cells in Graves' hyperthyroidism and ophthalmopathy. TCRdb reanalysed the multiplex PCR reads using MiXCR and keeps one entry per CDR3 protein. The sample contains around 720,000 distinct CDR3 sequences, just over 35% of which appear only once. The sequenced sample consisted of blood. Receptors originate from a woman aged 40 to 50 with Graves' hyperthyroidism. Each CDR3 is given with its conserved first and last residue.

J gene | V gene | CDR3 protein
TRBJ1-1 | TRBV12-3/TRBV12-4 | CASSFVVLRAEAFF
TRBJ2-7 | TRBV12-3/TRBV12-4 | CASSLILTGSDEQYF
TRBJ2-7 | TRBV7-2 | CASSQDGRQGSYEQYF
TRBJ1-2 | TRBV12-3/TRBV12-4 | CAGSLAGGVRNRWGYTF
TRBJ2-3 | TRBV7-9 | CASSLTLTSTDTQYF
TRBJ2-5 | TRBV25-1 | CASSDGTGQETQYF
TRBJ1-5 | TRBV20-1 | CSASTSGGTSNEHF
TRBJ2-2 | TRBV12-3/TRBV12-4 | CASSPYKITGELFF
TRBJ2-7 | TRBV25-1 | CAWSVRRGNEQYF
TRBJ1-6 | TRBV19 | CATSRDRVGNSPLHF
TRBJ1-1 | TRBV29-1 | CSVARHEAFF
TRBJ2-5 | TRBV19 | CASSAGDRDQETQYF
TRBJ2-7 | TRBV12-3/TRBV12-4 | CASSLAQGGTGEQYF
TRBJ2-5 | TRBV10-3 | CASSPRPGTGLQETQYF
TRBJ1-6 | TRBV19 | CASSIRGGNSPLHF
TRBJ2-7 | TRBV20-1 | CSAEPGEGWGYEQYF
TRBJ2-5 | TRBV7-9 | CASSTQTGATQYF
TRBJ2-3 | TRBV7-8 | CASSPLAQRTDTQYF
TRBJ1-4 | TRBV29-1 | CSIRQGDEKLFF
TRBJ2-7 | TRBV7-9 | CASRQGQAGDSYEQYF
TRBJ2-5 | TRBV7-2 | CASSLELALEETQYF
TRBJ1-1 | TRBV20-1 | CSPRGMNTEAFF
TRBJ1-1 | TRBV6-4 | CASSISTEAFF
TRBJ1-1 | TRBV13 | CASSLGRLYEAFF
TRBJ1-2 | TRBV6-6 | CASSYSRQAPNYGYTF
TRBJ1-2 | TRBV13 | CASSLGGGVVDGYTF
TRBJ1-1 | TRBV25-1 | CASSESAENEAFF
TRBJ1-2 | TRBV2 | CASSVMRDDYGYTF
TRBJ1-4 | TRBV4-3 | CASSQDPPIYGATNEKLFF
TRBJ2-3 | TRBV19 | CACTQADTQYF
TRBJ2-5 | TRBV5-1 | CASRPRGESSETQYF
TRBJ1-5 | TRBV19 | CASRDNHSNQPQHF
TRBJ1-3 | TRBV10-3 | CAISPGNTIYF
TRBJ1-6 | TRBV10-3 | CAISAGQGSSPLHF
TRBJ1-4 | TRBV20-1 | CSARDRAGGPNEKLFF
TRBJ2-2 | TRBV20-1 | CSATGTANTGELFF
TRBJ2-7 | TRBV5-1 | CASSMDYEQYF
TRBJ2-5 | TRBV15 | CATSREMDGGSGAQYF
TRBJ1-2 | TRBV6-5 | CASSYSEQGGYTF
TRBJ1-1 | TRBV4-1 | CASSQAADLNTEAFF
TRBJ2-2 | TRBV19 | CASSALEAGELFF
TRBJ2-3 | TRBV7-2 | CASSLQDRGDTQYF
TRBJ1-5 | TRBV4-3 | CASSQDGTVYQPQHF
TRBJ2-7 | TRBV20-1 | CSAVSIQPGQHRF
TRBJ1-2 | TRBV6-2/TRBV6-3 | CASSYDEGSGYTF
TRBJ1-5 | TRBV29-1 | CSVERTSGAGVQPQHF
TRBJ2-5 | TRBV7-2 | CGEVEGYQETQYF
TRBJ2-5 | TRBV20-1 | CSAGRQYQETQYF
TRBJ2-7 | TRBV20-1 | CSASMGPYGAGTYF